This is a list of T cell receptor beta chains from one sample in a study of Ad26.COV2.S vaccination and SARS-CoV-2 variants. Sequencing was performed with immunoSEQ multiplex PCR; in TCRdb, only in-frame clones are kept and a portion is missing. The sample holds about half a million clones, 80% to 90% seen once. The sequences come from peripheral blood, collected in a trial of Ad26.COV2.S vaccine versus placebo. The receptors were sampled from a person aged 18-65 years who received the Ad26.COV2.S COVID-19 vaccine or a placebo. Both conserved end residues are part of each CDR3. A D gene is named only where the DNA matches it firmly. Clone size is given for some rows only: seen once, a few or many times, or a class if the clone is expanded.

CDR3 DNA | CDR3 protein | V gene | clone size | J gene | D gene
TGCACCAGCAGCCAAGTTTTCCGGACAGGGGGTTACCTGAGCTCTGGAAACACCATATATTTT | CTSSQVFRTGGYLSSGNTIYF | TRBV1 | - | TRBJ1-3 | -
TGTGCCAGCACCCGGACAGACTTTTCTGGTGAAGCTTTCTTT | CASTRTDFSGEAFF | TRBV27 | - | TRBJ1-1 | -
TGTGCCAGCAGAAAACAGGGGAGCGCAGATACGCAGTATTTT | CASRKQGSADTQYF | TRBV6-6 | - | TRBJ2-3 | TRBD1
TGTGCCAGCAGTTTATCGCCTCAGCCCCAGCATTTT | CASSLSPQPQHF | TRBV28 | - | TRBJ1-5 | -
TGTGCCAGCAGCCGAGGAGGGGGTGGCAATCAGCCCCAGCATTTT | CASSRGGGGNQPQHF | TRBV9 | - | TRBJ1-5 | -
TGTGCCAGCAGTTACGACCTCAACTATGGCTACACCTTC | CASSYDLNYGYTF | TRBV6-5 | - | TRBJ1-2 | -
TGCGCCAGCAGTCGGGACAGCTTAAATGAAAAACTGTTTTTT | CASSRDSLNEKLFF | TRBV4-1 | - | TRBJ1-4 | TRBD1
TGTGCCAGCAGTTACGAGGGAGGACGGACCGGGGAGCTGTTTTTT | CASSYEGGRTGELFF | TRBV6-5 | - | TRBJ2-2 | -
TGTGCCAGCAGTGGGGGGACTTACAATGAGCAGTTCTTC | CASSGGTYNEQFF | TRBV14 | once | TRBJ2-1 | -
TGTGCCTTCGGACAGGGGTCGAACACCGGGGAGCTGTTTTTT | CAFGQGSNTGELFF | TRBV30 | few | TRBJ2-2 | TRBD1
TGTGCCAGTAGTTTCCACCTGGACTACGAGCAGTACTTC | CASSFHLDYEQYF | TRBV19 | - | TRBJ2-7 | -
TGCAGTGCGAGTGTGGTTAGAGAGCAGTACTTC | CSASVVREQYF | TRBV20-1 | once | TRBJ2-7 | -
TGTGCCAGCAGACGAATTGCGGGGGGGGAGCTGTTTTTT | CASRRIAGGELFF | TRBV27 | - | TRBJ2-2 | -
TGTGCCAGCAGTCAGACAGTTTATAATTCACCCCTCCACTTT | CASSQTVYNSPLHF | TRBV6-5 | - | TRBJ1-6 | -
TGTGCCAGCAGCTTCACCCGGATCACAGATACGCAGTATTTT | CASSFTRITDTQYF | TRBV27 | - | TRBJ2-3 | -
TGTGCCAGCAGCTTGAATTTTGGCGAGCAGTACTTC | CASSLNFGEQYF | TRBV5-6 | - | TRBJ2-7 | -
TGTGCCAGCAGTAAATCACAGGGGTCTGGGGCCAACGTCCTGACTTTC | CASSKSQGSGANVLTF | TRBV6-6 | - | TRBJ2-6 | TRBD1
TGCGCCAGCAGCGGCACAGCGAACACCGGGGAGCTGTTTTTT | CASSGTANTGELFF | TRBV5-1 | - | TRBJ2-2 | -
TGTGCCAGCAGTTACATAACGAACACTGAAGCTTTCTTT | CASSYITNTEAFF | TRBV2 | - | TRBJ1-1 | -
TGTGCCAGCAGCCCCCAGGGGGGGATTGGCGAGCAGTACTTC | CASSPQGGIGEQYF | TRBV7-9 | - | TRBJ2-7 | -
TGTGCCAGTGCGGGGGAGCCTAATGAGCAGTTCTTC | CASAGEPNEQFF | TRBV27 | - | TRBJ2-1 | TRBD2
TGTGCCAGCAGCTTGCTCTTGGCCAGCGGTGTCGGTGGCTACACCTTC | CASSLLLASGVGGYTF | TRBV5-8 | - | TRBJ1-2 | -
TGTGCCAGCAGAAAGGGGAACTATGGCTACACCTTC | CASRKGNYGYTF | TRBV2 | - | TRBJ1-2 | -
TGTGCCAGCAGCCGACTAGCGGGAGGGTTCACAGATACGCAGTATTTT | CASSRLAGGFTDTQYF | TRBV7-8 | - | TRBJ2-3 | TRBD2
TGTGCCTGGTCGGGGCAGCGGGGGCCGAACACCGGGGAGCTGTTTTTT | CAWSGQRGPNTGELFF | TRBV30 | - | TRBJ2-2 | TRBD2
TGTGCCAGCAGTTGGACAGGCAACTATGGCTACACCTTC | CASSWTGNYGYTF | TRBV6-5 | - | TRBJ1-2 | TRBD1
TGCAGCGTTGCCAGGGCCGTCACTGAAGCTTTCTTT | CSVARAVTEAFF | TRBV29-1 | - | TRBJ1-1 | -
TGCGCCAGCAGCTTGGATCCGGGCGGGGCCACAGATACGCAGTATTTT | CASSLDPGGATDTQYF | TRBV5-1 | - | TRBJ2-3 | -
TGTGCCAGTAAGAGGAGTAGCGGGGGGGCGGGAAGCACAGATACGCAGTATTTT | CASKRSSGGAGSTDTQYF | TRBV19 | - | TRBJ2-3 | TRBD2
TGTGCCAGCAGGTCGGGAAAACCCGTCTACGAGCAGTACTTC | CASRSGKPVYEQYF | TRBV27 | - | TRBJ2-7 | -
TGTGCCAGCTCACCACGGGTTCCGGGACAGGGGAATTCACCCCTCCACTTT | CASSPRVPGQGNSPLHF | TRBV18 | - | TRBJ1-6 | TRBD1
TGTGCCAGCAGTTTTGCTCGTGCAGTCTACACCTTC | CASSFARAVYTF | TRBV12-3/TRBV12-4 | once | TRBJ1-2 | -
TGCGCCAGCATGCGTATAGGACGGTTGAATAGTAACTATGGCTACACCTTC | CASMRIGRLNSNYGYTF | TRBV10-2 | - | TRBJ1-2 | -
TGTGCCATCAGTGAGTCCGGGACAGGGGACGACTACACCTTC | CAISESGTGDDYTF | TRBV10-3 | - | TRBJ1-2 | TRBD1
TGTGCCAGCAGCTTACCCGTCGGGCAGGGGGCGGATGGCTACACCTTC | CASSLPVGQGADGYTF | TRBV7-8 | once | TRBJ1-2 | TRBD1
TGCGCCAGCAGCCACCCAAGGGGAGGCGGTCAGAGTTCACCCCTCCACTTT | CASSHPRGGGQSSPLHF | TRBV4-1 | - | TRBJ1-6 | -
TGTGCCATCAGTGAAGGCAGGTTCGGAGGCACAGATACGCAGTATTTT | CAISEGRFGGTDTQYF | TRBV10-3 | - | TRBJ2-3 | -
TGCGCCAGCAGTCCGTGGACTTATTCCGATACGCAGTATTTT | CASSPWTYSDTQYF | TRBV4-1 | - | TRBJ2-3 | -
TGTGCCAGCAGTTACCTAAGGTCCGGGACAGAAAACTTC | CASSYLRSGTENF | TRBV6-5 | - | TRBJ2-5 | TRBD1
TGTGCCAGCAGCCAACATGACAGGGGAATCAATCAGCCCCAGCATTTT | CASSQHDRGINQPQHF | TRBV4-2 | - | TRBJ1-5 | TRBD1
TGTGCCAGCAGCTTAACGGGCCGGCTTGAAGCTTTCTTT | CASSLTGRLEAFF | TRBV5-5 | once | TRBJ1-1 | -